This T cell receptor beta chain comes out of a study of beta chain features in type 1 diabetes. Reverse transcribing all isolated RNA meant expressed TCRB transcripts were sequenced. Clones were sequenced by immunoSEQ multiplex PCR, and TCRdb holds only the in-frame ones, with some missing. In the table there are roughly 150,000 clones, around 10% of which are singletons. The V end lost 4 bases, the J end lost 0 bases, and 7 bases lay between the germline ends. In germline, CDR1 is SQVTM, CDR2 ANQGSEA. The CDR3 extends over 12 amino acids. The origin of this receptor is a man between 18 and 35 years old in good health. The chain employs TRBV29-1 and TRBJ2-7; no reliable D call. The sequenced sample consisted of central memory CD4+ T cells from blood. In DNA form, the CDR3 reads TGCAGCGTTGTCCCTCACTCCTACGAGCAGTACTTC. Translated, it gives CSVVPHSYEQYF.